This T cell receptor beta chain stems from a study of cytomegalovirus exposure and HLA in healthy donors. Assay: immunoSEQ multiplex PCR; the TCRdb copy retains only in-frame clones and omits some. The sample consists of about 330,000 clones, around 90% of them appearing once. The donors were in the 120-subject validation cohort, distinct from the approximately 670-subject first cohort. V lost 4 bases, J lost 6 bases, and 7 bases stayed unmatched. Germline V gives CDR1 SGHNT, CDR2 YYREEE (reference sequence). CDR3 length: 15 residues. Study observations and caveats: Most TCRs appeared rarely, but some public TCRs recurred in many donors. CMV antigen specificity of a few CMV-associated chains was confirmed in vitro. First-cohort TCR clusters were later found to tend to co-occur in the approximately 110 validation repertoires.

Notes on this clone: Its antigen is not known.

J is TRBJ2-2 and V is TRBV5-4; 9 bases line up with TRBD2. Input material: PBMCs. The receptor was derived from a woman between 25 and 40 years old in good health and CMV-seropositive. This chain's CDR3 is CASSVNAGGPGELFF. CDR3 DNA sequence: TGTGCCAGCAGCGTGAACGCGGGGGGGCCCGGGGAGCTGTTTTTT.